This TCR beta chain was sequenced in a study of metastatic and nonmetastatic thyroid tumors. Germline V lookup: CDR1 DFQATT, CDR2 SNEGSKA (reference sequence). The V gene end was trimmed by 3 bases and the J gene end by 7 bases; junction bases not matched to a gene: 6. This CDR3 region has 14 residues. This clone has at least ten counts. Its antigen is unidentified. Other nucleotide sequences from this sample produce the same CDR3. Study-wide results and caveats: It was reported that TCR beta diversity was significantly higher in malignant thyroid tumors than benign nodules, in blood and tumor.

Per the study methods: Differences in CDR3 between clinicopathological groups were drawn on to build a classifier intended to discriminate distant-metastatic papillary thyroid cancer patients. TCRdb re-called the PCR reads through MiXCR. TCRdb, not the authors, supplied the V and J calls. The sample has some 20,000 clones; approximately 16% are singletons. Each patient went into thyroid surgery without having received any treatment. This chain uses TRBV20-1 with TRBJ2-1; 10 bases match TRBD2. The clonotype was recovered from a male donor with papillary thyroid cancer or a benign thyroid nodule (not recorded which). Some clones in this sample may be carry-over from other donors' samples. Sample: blood. CDR3 DNA sequence: TGCAGTGCTAGGAGCGGGAGGGCCGGAAATGAGCAGTTCTTC. Translating gives CSARSGRAGNEQFF.